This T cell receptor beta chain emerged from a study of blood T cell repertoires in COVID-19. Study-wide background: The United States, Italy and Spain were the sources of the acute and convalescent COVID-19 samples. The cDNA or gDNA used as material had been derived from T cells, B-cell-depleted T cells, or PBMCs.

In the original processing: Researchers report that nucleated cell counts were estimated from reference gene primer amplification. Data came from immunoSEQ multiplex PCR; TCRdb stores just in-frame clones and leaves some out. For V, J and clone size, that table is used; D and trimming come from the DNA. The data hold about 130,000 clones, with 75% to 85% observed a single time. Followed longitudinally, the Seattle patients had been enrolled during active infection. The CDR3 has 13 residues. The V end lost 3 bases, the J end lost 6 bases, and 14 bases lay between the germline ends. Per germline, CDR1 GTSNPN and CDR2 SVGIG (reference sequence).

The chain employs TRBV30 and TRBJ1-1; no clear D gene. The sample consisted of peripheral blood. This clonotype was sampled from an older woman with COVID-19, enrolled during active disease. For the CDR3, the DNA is TGTGCCTGGAGGGTCTCTGAAACTTCTGAAGCTTTCTTT. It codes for CAWRVSETSEAFF. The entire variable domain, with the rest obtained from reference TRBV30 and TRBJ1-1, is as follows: SQTIHQWPATLVQPVGSPLSLECTVEGTSNPNLYWYRQAAGRGLQLLFYSVGIGQISSEVPQNLSASRPQDRQFILSSKKLLLSDSGFYLCAWRVSETSEAFFGQGTRLTVV.